Below are 31 T cell receptor beta chains sequenced from a single sample in a study of CD8+ T cells in alopecia areata (dated by TCRdb to 2017 to 2018). In the paper's terms, the time point label means: about 4 weeks on oral tofacitinib. This specimen's treatment or condition label, per the study, means: oral pan-JAK inhibitor, 5-10 mg twice daily. Library preparation employed the immunoSEQ multiplex PCR assay. RNA was extracted from all samples and reverse transcribed into cDNA as template for TCR sequencing. TCRdb provides this immuneACCESS table in a form limited to in-frame rearrangements. Some clones are lacking; in checked studies, under half of them reflect an unresolved V gene, and why the rest are absent is not known. In this sample the table shows 200,000 to 250,000 clones, 50% to 70% of which occur a single time. The ten top clones hold about 1.4% of the sample. This sample comprised CD4+ T cells sorted from blood, obtained at week 4, from a patient treated with tofacitinib. The receptors originated from a human donor with alopecia areata.

The chain couples TRBV10-3 to TRBJ1-2; 8 bases match TRBD1. The CDR3 is made up of 14 amino acids. Looked up from germline, CDR1 is ENHRY and CDR2 is SYGVKD. V gave up 2 bases and J gave up 7 bases; unmatched junction bases: 6. CDR3 loop: CAISEEDRVRGYTF. CDR3 in DNA: TGTGCCATCAGTGAGGAGGACAGGGTTCGTGGCTACACCTTC.

This clone was seen a few times. This chain joins TRBV29-1 and TRBJ2-7; no reliable D call. CDR1 and CDR2 (germline): SQVTM, ANQGSEA. Trimming took 1 base from V and 7 from J, leaving 5 bases between them. The CDR3 length is 10 residues. CDR3 in DNA: TGCAGCGTTGAAGGGGAAGAGCAGTACTTC. This gives the protein CSVEGEEQYF.

The V and J genes are TRBV30 and TRBJ2-5, with 9 bases lining up with TRBD1. CDR1 and CDR2 (germline): GTSNPN, SVGIG (reference sequence). V was pared by 3 bases and J by 2 bases, with 4 bases of the junction left unmatched. This CDR3 comprises 14 residues. CDR3 in amino acids: CAWRGQGRQETQYF. The CDR3 DNA sequence: TGTGCCTGGAGAGGACAGGGGAGGCAAGAGACCCAGTACTTC.

The rearrangement uses TRBV7-8 and TRBJ2-1; D remains ambiguous. V was cut by 0 bases and J by 4 bases, with 4 bases left in between. The germline CDR1 and CDR2 sequences are SGHVS and FQNEAQ. The CDR3 totals 13 residues. CDR3 loop: CASSLAAYNEQFF. The CDR3 bases are TGTGCCAGCAGCTTAGCAGCGTACAATGAGCAGTTCTTC.

The genes are TRBV30 and TRBJ1-2; D is undetermined. The germline V and J ends were trimmed by 0 bases and 4 bases, with 12 bases remaining between them. Looked up from germline, CDR1 is GTSNPN and CDR2 is SVGIG (reference sequence). This CDR3 is 14 amino acids long. This CDR3 reads CAWSVRTTGYGYTF. CDR3 bases: TGTGCCTGGAGTGTAAGGACCACCGGCTATGGCTACACCTTC.

J is TRBJ2-1 and V is TRBV19; 13 bases are shared with TRBD2. With 5 bases clipped from V and 7 bases from J, the junction kept 2 bases outside the gene matches. The CDR3 spans 14 residues. The germline CDR1 and CDR2 sequences are LNHDA and SQIVND (reference sequence). The DNA for the CDR3 is TGTGCCAGTAGTGCACTAGCGGGAGGGAATGAGCAGTTCTTC. It translates to CASSALAGGNEQFF.

This chain links TRBV7-2 with TRBJ2-7; the match to TRBD2 covers 7 bases. The germline V gene encodes CDR1 SGHTA and CDR2 FQGNSA. V was clipped by 8 bases and J by 3 bases; unmatched bases: 7. This CDR3 is built from 13 residues. The CDR3: CASRRGMYYEQYF. The DNA for the CDR3 is TGTGCCAGCCGGCGGGGGATGTACTACGAGCAGTACTTC.

This clone was picked up a small number of times. The J gene is TRBJ2-1, the V gene TRBV29-1; 7 nucleotides match TRBD1. The CDR3 contains 13 residues. Trimming at V came to 6 bases and at J to 1 base, leaving 3 bases not matched to a gene. Germline values: CDR1 SQVTM, CDR2 ANQGSEA. The CDR3 is CSVLGQSYNEQFF. Written as DNA, the CDR3 is TGCAGCGTATTGGGACAGTCCTACAATGAGCAGTTCTTC.

The rearrangement uses TRBV15 and TRBJ1-2; 9 bases agree with TRBD1. CDR3 size: 17 residues. Germline CDR1 and CDR2: LNHNV and YYDKDF (reference sequence). V gave up 2 bases and J gave up 8 bases; unmatched junction bases: 15. CDR3 coding DNA: TGTGCCACCAGCAGAAACCGGGACAGGGCCATATCCGGGGGCTACACCTTC. Translation gives CATSRNRDRAISGGYTF. Combining the CDR3 with reference TRBV15 and TRBJ1-2 gives the whole variable domain DAMVIQNPRYQVTQFGKPVTLSCSQTLNHNVMYWYQQKSSQAPKLLFHYYDKDFNNEADTPDNFQSRRPNTSFCFLDIRSPGLGDTAMYLCATSRNRDRAISGGYTFGSGTRLTVV.

This clone was counted only a few times. The chain uses TRBV5-1 and TRBJ1-6; TRBD1 is a possible D gene (5 bases). This CDR3 is 14 amino acids long. Germline CDR1 is SGHRS and CDR2 is YFSETQ. Trimming removed 0 bases at V and 8 bases at J, with 9 bases between. This chain's CDR3 is CASSLARGDSPLHF. As DNA, the CDR3 is TGCGCCAGCAGCTTGGCTCGGGGGGATTCACCCCTCCACTTT. The full variable domain, in which reference TRBV5-1 and TRBJ1-6 provide the parts outside the CDR3, is KAGVTQTPRYLIKTRGQQVTLSCSPISGHRSVSWYQQTPGQGLQFLFEYFSETQRNKGNFPGRFSGRQFSNSRSEMNVSTLELGDSALYLCASSLARGDSPLHFGNGTRLTVT.

V is TRBV15 and J is TRBJ1-4, with a weak D call TRBD1 (6 bases). V was trimmed by 0 bases and J by 5 bases, leaving 13 bases between them. The CDR3 length is 16 residues. Germline loops: CDR1 LNHNV, CDR2 YYDKDF (reference sequence). CDR3 in DNA: TGTGCCACCAGCAGAGAGATCGGGACACCCAATGAAAAACTGTTTTTT. Its protein is CATSREIGTPNEKLFF.

This chain links TRBV29-1 with TRBJ1-2, with 8 bases identical to TRBD1. Per the germline V gene, CDR1 is SQVTM and CDR2 is ANQGSEA. V dropped 3 bases and J dropped 4; count of bases not matched to a gene: 7. The CDR3 spans 14 residues. Here the CDR3 reads CSVEVTGVPYGYTF. The CDR3, as DNA: TGCAGCGTTGAGGTGACAGGGGTCCCCTATGGCTACACCTTC.

This clone was seen a handful of times. The chain links TRBV29-1 to TRBJ2-1; the match to TRBD2 covers 8 bases. Germline V lookup: CDR1 SQVTM, CDR2 ANQGSEA. The CDR3 runs to 13 residues. The junction had 10 bases not matched to a gene; V was cut back by 6 bases and J by 9 bases. The CDR3 region has the DNA TGCAGCGTGGGGACTAGTGGGGTTGGTGAGCAGTTCTTC. The encoded protein is CSVGTSGVGEQFF.

The V and J genes are TRBV18 and TRBJ1-1, with 8 positions matching TRBD1. The germline V gene encodes CDR1 KGHSH and CDR2 LQKENI. CDR3 length: 14 amino acids. Germline trimming cut 4 bases from V and 5 bases from J; bases unmatched to any gene: 6. The CDR3 sequence is CASSRTTGETEAFF. The CDR3 DNA sequence: TGTGCCAGCTCACGGACGACAGGGGAGACTGAAGCTTTCTTT.

The V gene is TRBV15, the J gene TRBJ2-7, with 12 nucleotides matching TRBD2. Germline-derived CDR1 and CDR2 are LNHNV and YYDKDF (reference sequence). This CDR3 is 12 amino acids long. With 9 bases clipped from V and 6 bases from J, the junction kept 3 bases outside the gene matches. The CDR3 reads CATGLAGAEQYF. The CDR3 DNA follows: TGTGCCACGGGACTAGCGGGCGCCGAGCAGTACTTC.

The chain recombines TRBV7-2 with TRBJ1-1; 8 bases match TRBD1. Germline CDR1 reads SGHTA; CDR2 reads FQGNSA. This CDR3 comprises 13 residues. The J segment lost 7 bases and the V segment lost 5 bases, leaving 6 bases of the junction unmatched. The CDR3 bases are TGTGCCAGCAGCCCGACAGGGGAAGGTGAAGCTTTCTTT. Translated, it gives CASSPTGEGEAFF.

V and J are TRBV9 and TRBJ2-1, with 13 bases identical to TRBD2. There are 16 residues in the CDR3. V lost 2 bases to trimming and J lost 9 bases; unmatched junction nucleotides: 8. Germline V gene data show CDR1 as SGDLS and CDR2 as YYNGEE. The CDR3 DNA is TGTGCCAGCAGCGTGACGACTAGCGGGGGGCTTTTTGAGCAGTTCTTC. Translation: CASSVTTSGGLFEQFF.

Details on this clone: The same CDR3 also results from other DNA sequences found in this sample. The chain has TRBV2 and TRBJ1-6, with 9 bases matching TRBD1. Unmatched junction bases numbered 6, after V lost 6 bases and J lost 6 bases. The germline V gene encodes CDR1 SNHLY and CDR2 FYNNEI. The CDR3 is 15 amino acids. Written as DNA, the CDR3 is TGTGCCAGCAGAGCGGAGACAGGGGGTAATTCACCCCTCCACTTT. It is translated as CASRAETGGNSPLHF.

This clone has a count of ten or more. This chain links TRBV27 with TRBJ2-7; D unresolved. The ends were cut back, 5 bases at V and 6 bases at J, with 14 bases in the middle. This CDR3 contains 13 residues. The germline V gene encodes CDR1 MNHEY and CDR2 SMNVEV (reference sequence). The DNA for the CDR3 is TGTGCCAGCAGTCCGTATGCGGTCCGCGAGCAGTACTTC. Translating gives CASSPYAVREQYF.

This clone was counted a single time. The CDR3 region has the DNA TGTGCCAGCAGCTTGGGGGACAGGGACAATCAGCCCCAGCATTTT. It codes for CASSLGDRDNQPQHF. The chain links TRBV5-6 to TRBJ1-5; TRBD1 aligns across 9 bases. CDR3 size: 15 residues. Germline values: CDR1 SGHDT, CDR2 YYEEEE. Unmatched junction bases numbered 1, after V lost 0 bases and J lost 3 bases.

The chain couples TRBV19 to TRBJ1-1, with TRBD1 identical over 8 bases. Germline V gene sequence: CDR1 LNHDA, CDR2 SQIVND (reference sequence). This CDR3 comprises 15 residues. V lost 0 bases, J lost 5 bases, and 5 bases stayed unmatched. The CDR3 DNA follows: TGTGCCAGTAGTATAGAACCCCGGACAGGGACTGAAGCTTTCTTT. As protein: CASSIEPRTGTEAFF.

This clone was seen a few times. J is TRBJ1-4 and V is TRBV12-5, with TRBD1 matching over 7 bases. Germline trimming cut 4 bases from V and 0 bases from J; bases unmatched to any gene: 5. The CDR3 has 16 amino acids. Per the germline V gene, CDR1 is LGHNT and CDR2 is FRNRAP. CDR3 sequence reads: CASGSGQVATNEKLFF. The CDR3 DNA reads TGTGCTAGTGGTTCCGGACAGGTGGCAACTAATGAAAAACTGTTTTTT.

This clone was seen just once. This sequence joins TRBV6-5 and TRBJ2-7; D possibly corresponds to TRBD2 (6 bases). V dropped 3 bases and J dropped 6 bases, with 15 bases sitting between them. There are 14 residues in the CDR3. Per germline, CDR1 MNHEY and CDR2 SVGAGI. For the CDR3, the DNA is TGTGCCAGCAGTTATGAGTTTAGCGGCTCCGAGCAGTACTTC. This gives the protein CASSYEFSGSEQYF.

Worth noting for this clone: The sample has other DNA sequences that encode this CDR3 too. V is TRBV29-1 and J is TRBJ1-1; D uncertain. Germline CDR1 and CDR2: SQVTM and ANQGSEA. The CDR3 totals 13 residues. Trimming removed 6 bases at V and 2 bases at J, with 13 bases between. CDR3 in amino acids: CSVAGQLNTEAFF. CDR3 nucleotides: TGCAGCGTGGCCGGGCAGCTTAACACTGAAGCTTTCTTT.

The chain uses TRBV6-6 and TRBJ1-1; D unresolved. The germline V gene encodes CDR1 MNHNY and CDR2 SVGAGI (reference sequence). The ends were cut back, 7 bases at V and 1 base at J, with 4 bases in the middle. The CDR3 consists of 11 residues. This CDR3 reads CASTSNTEAFF. Written as DNA, the CDR3 is TGTGCCAGCACCTCGAACACTGAAGCTTTCTTT.

The CDR3 sequence is CACGAGISYEQYF. The CDR3 bases are TGTGCCTGCGGAGCGGGGATCTCCTACGAGCAGTACTTC. The chain employs TRBV30 and TRBJ2-7; TRBD2 agrees at 7 bases. Germline V gene data show CDR1 as GTSNPN and CDR2 as SVGIG (reference sequence). This CDR3 has 13 residues. V trimming: 6 bases; J trimming: 0 bases; junction bases outside the gene matches: 5.

This clone was counted only a few times. This chain links TRBV14 with TRBJ1-2, with 9 nucleotides matching TRBD1. The CDR3 spans 13 residues. The V gene end was trimmed by 5 bases and the J gene end by 6 bases; junction bases not matched to a gene: 4. Germline V CDR1 and CDR2: SGHDN, FVKESK. CDR3 sequence (DNA): TGTGCCAGCAGCGTCCGGACAGGGGATGGCTACACCTTC. Translation: CASSVRTGDGYTF. The entire variable domain, with the rest obtained from reference TRBV14 and TRBJ1-2, is as follows: EAGVTQFPSHSVIEKGQTVTLRCDPISGHDNLYWYRRVMGKEIKFLLHFVKESKQDESGMPNNRFLAERTGGTYSTLKVQPAELEDSGVYFCASSVRTGDGYTFGSGTRLTVV.

V is TRBV10-3 and J is TRBJ1-1; D is uncertain. The V gene's germline CDR1 is ENHRY and CDR2 SYGVKD. V lost 6 bases and J lost 4, with 15 bases in between. This CDR3 contains 14 residues. CDR3 sequence: CAIRTTRGSTEAFF. The CDR3 nucleotides read TGTGCCATCAGGACCACTCGGGGAAGCACTGAAGCTTTCTTT.

Only a few counts were recorded for this clone. The chain uses TRBV19 and TRBJ2-1; D possibly corresponds to TRBD2 (5 bases). Per germline, CDR1 LNHDA and CDR2 SQIVND (reference sequence). The germline V and J ends were trimmed by 4 bases and 1 base, with 8 bases remaining between them. The CDR3 contains 14 residues. The CDR3 coding sequence is TGTGCCAGTAGTAACCGGGGATCCTACAATGAGCAGTTCTTC. It yields the protein CASSNRGSYNEQFF.

This sequence joins TRBV30 and TRBJ1-2, with D unresolved. The V end was cut by 2 bases, the J end by 3 bases, with 13 bases between. The CDR3 is 14 amino acids. In germline, CDR1 is GTSNPN, CDR2 SVGIG (reference sequence). CDR3 DNA sequence: TGTGCCTGGAGTTCACGATATGTGGACTATGGCTACACCTTC. The encoded protein is CAWSSRYVDYGYTF.

The V and J genes are TRBV5-1 and TRBJ2-2; unclear D gene. The germline CDR1 and CDR2 sequences are SGHRS and YFSETQ. This CDR3 has 12 residues. V lost 3 bases and J 9 bases, leaving 9 bases between the germline ends. CDR3 region: CASSSPLRELFF. In nucleotides, the CDR3 is TGCGCCAGCAGCTCCCCCCTCAGGGAGCTGTTTTTT.